This T cell receptor (beta chain) was found in a study of beta chain features in type 1 diabetes. Points from the study as a whole: No resolution was reached here on whether HLA type influences TCRB rearrangement. cDNA-based reads could over-represent cells with high TCR expression.

The CDR3 is 13 amino acids. V lost 4 bases to trimming and J lost 8 bases; unmatched junction nucleotides: 7. Germline loops: CDR1 SQVTM, CDR2 ANQGSEA. Remarks on this clone: Its antigen is not known.

Expressed TCRB transcripts were sequenced, since all the RNA that had been isolated was reverse transcribed. TCRdb's copy holds only in-frame clones and misses some; the assay was immunoSEQ multiplex PCR. Of approximately 380,000 clones in the sample, approximately 16% were seen once. This clonotype originated in a woman younger than 30 in good health. The chain is built from TRBV29-1 and TRBJ2-3; 9 nucleotides align to TRBD2. Sequenced: naive CD4+ T cells from blood. The CDR3 sequence is CSVVAGGPGTQYF. In nucleotides, the CDR3 is TGCAGCGTTGTGGCGGGAGGGCCAGGTACGCAGTATTTT.